This T cell receptor beta chain was recorded in a study of OX40 agonist ivuxolimab in advanced cancers. Study-wide background: Ivuxolimab doses were 0.01, 0.1, 0.3, 1.5, 3 or 10 mg/kg every 2 weeks. Three partial responders included one hepatocellular carcinoma patient and two cutaneous melanoma patients. Under the entry rules, prior anti-PD-1, anti-PD-L1 or anti-CTLA-4 therapy was allowed, and about 40% had some.

Blood draws occurred at baseline, cycle 4 day 1, and cycle 7 day 1. Only in-frame clones appear in the TCRdb table, and some are missing; sequencing was by immunoSEQ multiplex PCR. The sample has tens of thousands of clones; 80% to 95% are singletons. Trimming took off 0 bases at V and 1 base at J, with 9 bases between the two ends. The CDR3 runs to 15 residues. CDR1 KGHSH and CDR2 LQKENI come from the germline V gene. The sample here was CD4+ or CD8+ T cells sorted from blood, taken in a trial of the OX40 agonist ivuxolimab. The chain recombines TRBV18 with TRBJ1-1; possible D gene TRBD1, 5 bases. The source of this sequence is an adult with an advanced solid tumor such as melanoma, head and neck, liver or kidney cancer. The CDR3 DNA reads as TGTGCCAGCTCACCACCGTGGCAGGGGAACACTGAAGCTTTCTTT. Amino acids: CASSPPWQGNTEAFF.